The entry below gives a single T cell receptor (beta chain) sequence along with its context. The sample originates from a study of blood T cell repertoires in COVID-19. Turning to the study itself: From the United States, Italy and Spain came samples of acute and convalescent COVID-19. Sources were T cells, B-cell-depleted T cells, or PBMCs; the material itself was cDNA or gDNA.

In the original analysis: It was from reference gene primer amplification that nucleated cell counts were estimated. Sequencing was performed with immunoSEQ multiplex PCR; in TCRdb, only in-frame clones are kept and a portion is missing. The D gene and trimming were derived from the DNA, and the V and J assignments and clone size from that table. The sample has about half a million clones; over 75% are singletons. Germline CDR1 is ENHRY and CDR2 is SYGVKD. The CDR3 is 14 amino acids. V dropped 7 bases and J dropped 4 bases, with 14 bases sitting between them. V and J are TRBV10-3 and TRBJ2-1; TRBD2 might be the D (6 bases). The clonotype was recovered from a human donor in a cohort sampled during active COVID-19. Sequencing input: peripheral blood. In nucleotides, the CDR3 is TGTGCCATCATGGCTCTAGCGAGTTACAATGAGCAGTTCTTC. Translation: CAIMALASYNEQFF.